This TCR beta chain was captured by sequencing in a study of CD8 T cells in ankylosing spondylitis. Study-level points and caveats: Matched ankylosing spondylitis synovial fluid reportedly contained a significantly enriched population of disease-linked clones. Disease-associated clonotypes exhibited CD8+ identity and were relatively infrequent in peripheral blood. Earlier authors reported some of these motif variants in reactive arthritis synovial fluid and blood.

The CDR3 sequence is 15 residues long. In germline, CDR1 is SGDLS, CDR2 YYNGEE. Regarding this clonotype: Its specificity is not known. This sequence may be a read error, since a much larger clone differs from it by one base.

Quantitative barcoded 5'-RACE was used to prepare TCR beta libraries. TCRdb re-analysed the 5' RACE reads in MiXCR, keeping a single row per CDR3 protein. The profile shows tens of thousands of distinct CDR3 sequences, approximately 5.3% of them singletons. The specimen was blood, either unsorted or a sorted T cell fraction (not recorded which). This clonotype was sampled from a male donor with ankylosing spondylitis or in good health (not recorded which). The rearrangement links TRBV9 to TRBJ2-7; weak D call: TRBD1 (5 bases). The CDR3, as DNA: TGTGTCAGCAGCGTAGATGCACAGGTGGGCTACGAGCAGTACTTC. Protein product: CVSSVDAQVGYEQYF.